The sequence of this T cell receptor beta chain was determined in a study of shared clonotypes between healthy human individuals. Study in general: Contributing individuals were two females and a few males aged 18 to 49. Per donor, CD8 memory used one plate, CD8 naive used two, CD4 memory used three and CD4 naive used three.

The CDR3 is 13 residues long. In germline, CDR1 is MNHNS, CDR2 SASEGT. The V end was cut by 4 bases, the J end by 7 bases, with 13 bases between. As regards this clone: What it binds is not known.

Libraries were prepared by immunoSEQ multiplex PCR; TCRdb keeps only in-frame clonotypes and omits some of them. Found here are roughly 650,000 clones, about 96% of them singletons; the top ten hold about 0.06%. Study results and caveats: It was the non-shared clonotypes that had lower generation probabilities than clonotypes shared by all four donors.

Sequenced material: naive CD4+ T cells sorted from blood. Subset indicated: CD45RA+ positively selected. The TCR sequence derives from a woman younger than 45 in good health. V and J are TRBV6-1 and TRBJ1-2; the D gene is possibly TRBD1 (5 bases). The DNA of the CDR3 is TGTGCCAGCAGTGGCTCCGGGACCGGTGGCTACACCTTC. It translates to CASSGSGTGGYTF.